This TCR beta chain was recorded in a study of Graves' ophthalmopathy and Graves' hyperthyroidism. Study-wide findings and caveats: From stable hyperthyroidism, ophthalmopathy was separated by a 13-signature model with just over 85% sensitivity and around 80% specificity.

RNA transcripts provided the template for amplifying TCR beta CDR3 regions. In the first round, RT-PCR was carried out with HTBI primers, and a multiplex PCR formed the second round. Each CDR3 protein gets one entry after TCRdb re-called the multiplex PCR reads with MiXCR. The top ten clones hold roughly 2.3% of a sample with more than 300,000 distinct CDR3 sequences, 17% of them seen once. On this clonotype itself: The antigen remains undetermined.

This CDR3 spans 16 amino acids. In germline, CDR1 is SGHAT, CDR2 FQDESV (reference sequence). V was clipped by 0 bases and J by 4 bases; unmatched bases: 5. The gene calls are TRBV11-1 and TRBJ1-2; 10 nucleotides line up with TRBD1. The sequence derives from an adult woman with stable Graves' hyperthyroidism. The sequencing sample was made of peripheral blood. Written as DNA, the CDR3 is TGTGCCAGCAGCTTAGCGCGAGGGACAGGGGTCTATGGCTACACCTTC. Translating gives CASSLARGTGVYGYTF.